This paragraph covers one TCR beta chain sequence. What it binds is unknown. This record comes from a study of early T cells in non-severe SARS-CoV-2 infection. Notes on the study in general: CD4 and private specificities were missed by VDJdb matching, which favored anti-spike CD8 responses.

The ends were cut back, 4 bases at V and 2 bases at J, with 0 bases in the middle. The CDR3 contains 12 residues. Germline assignment: CDR1 SNHLY and CDR2 FYNNEI. TCRdb reprocessed the 5' RACE reads via MiXCR and lists one record per CDR3 protein. The profile shows tens of thousands of distinct CDR3 sequences, approximately 4.6% of them singletons. Sample: whole blood. The chain uses TRBV2 and TRBJ2-6, with unresolved D. This receptor was taken from an adult who was a healthcare worker with PCR-confirmed SARS-CoV-2 infection or an uninfected control (not recorded which). This CDR3 reads CASSAGANVLTF. The CDR3 DNA follows: TGTGCCAGCAGTGCTGGGGCCAACGTCCTGACTTTC.